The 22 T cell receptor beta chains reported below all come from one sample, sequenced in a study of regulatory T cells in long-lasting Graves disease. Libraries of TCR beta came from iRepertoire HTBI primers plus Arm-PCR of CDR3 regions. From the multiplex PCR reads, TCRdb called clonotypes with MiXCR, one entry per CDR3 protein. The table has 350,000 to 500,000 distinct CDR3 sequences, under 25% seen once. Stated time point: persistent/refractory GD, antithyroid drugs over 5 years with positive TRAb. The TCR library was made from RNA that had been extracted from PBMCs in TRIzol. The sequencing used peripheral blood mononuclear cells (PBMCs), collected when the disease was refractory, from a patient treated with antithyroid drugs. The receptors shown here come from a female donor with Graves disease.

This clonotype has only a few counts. In DNA form, the CDR3 reads TGTGCCAGCAGTATTCGGGACTACTGCTATTTT. This sequence encodes CASSIRDYCYF. The chain combines TRBV2 with TRBJ2-3; 7 bases line up with TRBD2. V gave up 5 bases and J gave up 15 bases; unmatched junction bases: 8. The germline V gene has CDR1 SNHLY and CDR2 FYNNEI. CDR3 length equals 11 residues. The full variable domain, completed using reference TRBV2 and TRBJ2-3, is EPEVTQTPSHQVTQMGQEVILRCVPISNHLYFYWYRQILGQKVEFLVSFYNNEISEKSEIFDDQFSVERPDGSNFTLKIRSTKLEDSAMYFCASSIRDYCYFGPGTRLTVL.

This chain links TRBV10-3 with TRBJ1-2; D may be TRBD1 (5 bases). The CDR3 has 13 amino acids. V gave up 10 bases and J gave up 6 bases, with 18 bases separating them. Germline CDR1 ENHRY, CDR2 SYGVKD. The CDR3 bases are TGTGCCACGCGGGACTGGCCGTTGGATGGCTACACCTTC. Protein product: CATRDWPLDGYTF.

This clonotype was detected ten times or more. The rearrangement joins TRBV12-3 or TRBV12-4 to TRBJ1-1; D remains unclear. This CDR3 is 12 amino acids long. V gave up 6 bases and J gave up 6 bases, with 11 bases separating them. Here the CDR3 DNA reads TGTGCCAGCAGCACGGATTGGGCTGAAGCTTTCTTT. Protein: CASSTDWAEAFF.

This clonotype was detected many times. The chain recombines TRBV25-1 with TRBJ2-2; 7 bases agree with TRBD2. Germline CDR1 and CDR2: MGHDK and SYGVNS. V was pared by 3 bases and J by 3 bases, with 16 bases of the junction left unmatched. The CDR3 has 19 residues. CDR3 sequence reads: CASSDSRGSGMYDTGELFF. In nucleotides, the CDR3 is TGTGCCAGCAGTGACTCGCGGGGCAGCGGGATGTATGACACCGGGGAGCTGTTTTTT.

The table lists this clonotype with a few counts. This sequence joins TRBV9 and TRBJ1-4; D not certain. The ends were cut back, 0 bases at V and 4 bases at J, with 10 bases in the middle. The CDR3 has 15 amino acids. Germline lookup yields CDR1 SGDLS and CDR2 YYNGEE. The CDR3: CASSVAGSVNEKLFF. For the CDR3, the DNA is TGTGCCAGCAGCGTAGCGGGCAGTGTTAATGAAAAACTGTTTTTT.

CDR3 coding DNA: TGTGCCAGCAGCGTAGAGATGGGGCGGGATGAAAAACTGTTTTTT. It specifies CASSVEMGRDEKLFF. The rearrangement joins TRBV9 to TRBJ1-4; D is perhaps TRBD1 (5 bases). Trimming removed 0 bases at V and 6 bases at J, with 12 bases between. This CDR3 region has 15 residues. Per germline, CDR1 SGDLS and CDR2 YYNGEE.

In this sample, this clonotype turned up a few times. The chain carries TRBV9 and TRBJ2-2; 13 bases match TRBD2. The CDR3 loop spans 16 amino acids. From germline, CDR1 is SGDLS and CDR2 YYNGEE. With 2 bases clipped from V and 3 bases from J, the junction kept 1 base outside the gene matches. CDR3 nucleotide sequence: TGTGCCAGCAGCGTTACTAGCGGGGGGGACACCGGGGAGCTGTTTTTT. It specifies CASSVTSGGDTGELFF.

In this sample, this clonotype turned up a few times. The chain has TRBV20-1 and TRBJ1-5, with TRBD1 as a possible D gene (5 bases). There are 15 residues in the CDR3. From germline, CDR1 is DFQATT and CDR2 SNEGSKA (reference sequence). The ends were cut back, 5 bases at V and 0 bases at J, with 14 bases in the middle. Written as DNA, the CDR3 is TGCAGTGCTGGGGAACAGGAATATAGCAATCAGCCCCAGCATTTT. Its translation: CSAGEQEYSNQPQHF.

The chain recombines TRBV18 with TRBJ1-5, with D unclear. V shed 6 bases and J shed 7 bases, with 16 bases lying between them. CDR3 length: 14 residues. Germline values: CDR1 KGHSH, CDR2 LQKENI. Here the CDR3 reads CASSPQADWQPQHF. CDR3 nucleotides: TGTGCCAGCTCCCCCCAGGCAGATTGGCAGCCCCAGCATTTT.

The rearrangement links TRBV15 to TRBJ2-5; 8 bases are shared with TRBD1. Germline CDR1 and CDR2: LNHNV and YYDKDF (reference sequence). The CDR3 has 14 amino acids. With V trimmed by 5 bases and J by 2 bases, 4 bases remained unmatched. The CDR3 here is CATSRRTGQETQYF. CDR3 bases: TGTGCCACCAGCCGCCGGACAGGGCAAGAGACCCAGTACTTC.

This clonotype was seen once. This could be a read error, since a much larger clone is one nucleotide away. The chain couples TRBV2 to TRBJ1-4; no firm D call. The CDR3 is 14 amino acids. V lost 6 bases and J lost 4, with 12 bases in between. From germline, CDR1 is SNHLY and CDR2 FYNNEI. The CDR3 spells CASSREDRNEKLFF. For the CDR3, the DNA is TGTGCCAGCAGCCGAGAGGACCGTAATGAAAAACTGTTTTTT.

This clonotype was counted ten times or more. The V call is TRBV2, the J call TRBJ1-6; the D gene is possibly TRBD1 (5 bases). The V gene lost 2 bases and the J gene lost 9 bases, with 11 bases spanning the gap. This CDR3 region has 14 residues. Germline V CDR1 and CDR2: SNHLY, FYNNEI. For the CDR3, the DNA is TGTGCCAGCAGTGAACTGCCAGGGACTTCACCCCTCCACTTT. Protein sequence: CASSELPGTSPLHF.

CDR3 loop: CASSSTDRGLTEAFF. The CDR3 DNA reads TGCGCCAGCAGCTCAACAGACAGGGGGCTGACTGAAGCTTTCTTT. The chain carries TRBV5-1 and TRBJ1-1; 10 nucleotides align to TRBD1. V dropped 3 bases and J dropped 5; count of bases not matched to a gene: 7. The CDR3 has 15 residues. Germline-derived CDR1 and CDR2 are SGHRS and YFSETQ.

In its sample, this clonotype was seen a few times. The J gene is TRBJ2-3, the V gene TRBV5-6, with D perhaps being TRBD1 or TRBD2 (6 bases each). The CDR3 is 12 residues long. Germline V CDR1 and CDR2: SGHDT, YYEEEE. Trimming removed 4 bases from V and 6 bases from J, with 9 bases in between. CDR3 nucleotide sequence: TGTGCCAGCAGCGGAGGGGGGGATACGCAGTATTTT. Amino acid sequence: CASSGGGDTQYF.

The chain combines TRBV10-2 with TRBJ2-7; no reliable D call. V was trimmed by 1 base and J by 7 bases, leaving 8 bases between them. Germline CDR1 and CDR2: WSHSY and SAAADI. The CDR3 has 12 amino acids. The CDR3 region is CASSELIGEQYF. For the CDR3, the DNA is TGCGCCAGCAGTGAGTTGATCGGGGAGCAGTACTTC.

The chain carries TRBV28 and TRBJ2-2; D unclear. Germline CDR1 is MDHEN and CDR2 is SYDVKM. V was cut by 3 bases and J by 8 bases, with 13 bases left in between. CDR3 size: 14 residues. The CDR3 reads CASSFTRVMGELFF. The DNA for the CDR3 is TGTGCCAGCAGTTTTACCCGGGTTATGGGGGAGCTGTTTTTT.

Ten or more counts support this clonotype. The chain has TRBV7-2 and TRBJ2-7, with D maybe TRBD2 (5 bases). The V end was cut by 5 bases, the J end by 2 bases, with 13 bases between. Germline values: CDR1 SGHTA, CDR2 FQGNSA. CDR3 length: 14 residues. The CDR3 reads CASSGADSPYEQYF. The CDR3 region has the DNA TGTGCCAGCAGCGGAGCGGACTCCCCCTACGAGCAGTACTTC.

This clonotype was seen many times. The CDR3 DNA follows: TGCAGTGCTCAAGGGCTCTTCTACGAGCAGTACTTC. This sequence encodes CSAQGLFYEQYF. The rearrangement joins TRBV20-1 to TRBJ2-7; no reliable D call. Germline values: CDR1 DFQATT, CDR2 SNEGSKA (reference sequence). V was shortened by 5 bases and J by 3 bases, with 11 bases between the two germline ends. The CDR3 runs to 12 residues.

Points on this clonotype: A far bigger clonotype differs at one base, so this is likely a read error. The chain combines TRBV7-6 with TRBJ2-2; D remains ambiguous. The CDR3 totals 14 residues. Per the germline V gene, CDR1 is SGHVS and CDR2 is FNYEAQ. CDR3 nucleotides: TGCGCCAGCAGGCTTCAGATGAACACCGGGGAGCTGTTTTTT. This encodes CASRLQMNTGELFF.

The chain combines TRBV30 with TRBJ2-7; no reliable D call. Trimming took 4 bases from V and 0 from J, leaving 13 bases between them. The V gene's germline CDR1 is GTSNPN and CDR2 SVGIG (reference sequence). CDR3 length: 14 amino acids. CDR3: CAWTVQPYSYEQYF. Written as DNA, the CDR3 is TGTGCCTGGACTGTCCAGCCCTACTCCTACGAGCAGTACTTC.

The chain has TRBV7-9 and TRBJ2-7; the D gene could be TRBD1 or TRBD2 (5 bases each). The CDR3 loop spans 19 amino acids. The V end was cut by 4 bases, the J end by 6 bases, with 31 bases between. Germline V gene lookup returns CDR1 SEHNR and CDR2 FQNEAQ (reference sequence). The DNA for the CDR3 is TGTGCCAGCAGCTCCACCAAATTGCCCGGGGCTGCCGTTGTTCCCGAGCAGTACTTC. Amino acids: CASSSTKLPGAAVVPEQYF.

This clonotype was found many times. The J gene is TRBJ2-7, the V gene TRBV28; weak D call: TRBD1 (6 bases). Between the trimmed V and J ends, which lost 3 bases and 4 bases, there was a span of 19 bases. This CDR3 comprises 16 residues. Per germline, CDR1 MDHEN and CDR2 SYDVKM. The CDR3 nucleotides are TGTGCCAGCAGTTTCTCAAAACAGGGTTTAGTTTACGAGCAGTACTTC. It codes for CASSFSKQGLVYEQYF.